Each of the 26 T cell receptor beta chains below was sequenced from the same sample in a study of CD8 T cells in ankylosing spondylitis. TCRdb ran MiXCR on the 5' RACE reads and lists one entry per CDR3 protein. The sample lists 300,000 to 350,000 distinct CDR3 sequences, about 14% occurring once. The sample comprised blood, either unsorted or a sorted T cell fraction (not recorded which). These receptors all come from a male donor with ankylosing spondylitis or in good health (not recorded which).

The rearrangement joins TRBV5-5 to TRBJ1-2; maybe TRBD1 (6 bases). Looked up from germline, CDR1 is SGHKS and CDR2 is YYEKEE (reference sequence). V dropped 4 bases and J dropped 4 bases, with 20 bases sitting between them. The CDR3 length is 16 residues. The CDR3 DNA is TGTGCCAGCAGCCCCCTTGCAGGGGCAAAGATCTATGGCTACACCTTC. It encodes CASSPLAGAKIYGYTF.

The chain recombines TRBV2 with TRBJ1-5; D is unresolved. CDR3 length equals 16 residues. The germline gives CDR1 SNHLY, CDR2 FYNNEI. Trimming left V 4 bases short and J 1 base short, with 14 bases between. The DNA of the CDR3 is TGTGCCAGCAGTGCTCCCGATAGCTGGAGCAATCAGCCCCAGCATTTT. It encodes CASSAPDSWSNQPQHF.

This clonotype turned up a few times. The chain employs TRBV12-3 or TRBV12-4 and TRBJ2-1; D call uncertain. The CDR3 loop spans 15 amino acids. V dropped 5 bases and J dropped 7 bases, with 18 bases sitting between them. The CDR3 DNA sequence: TGTGCCAGCAGTCTGGAAACTTTGCTAGGGAATGAGCAGTTCTTC. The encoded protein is CASSLETLLGNEQFF.

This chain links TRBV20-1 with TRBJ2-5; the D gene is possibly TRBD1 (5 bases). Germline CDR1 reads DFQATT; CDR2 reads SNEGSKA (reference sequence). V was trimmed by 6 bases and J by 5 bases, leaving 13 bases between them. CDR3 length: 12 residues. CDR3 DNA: TGCAGTGCCCCCGTGGGGCTGGAGACCCAGTACTTC. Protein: CSAPVGLETQYF.

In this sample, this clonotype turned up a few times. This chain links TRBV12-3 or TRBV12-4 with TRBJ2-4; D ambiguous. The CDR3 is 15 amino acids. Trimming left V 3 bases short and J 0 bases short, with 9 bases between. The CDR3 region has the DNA TGTGCCAGCAGTTTTAGGACGGGAGCCAAAAACATTCAGTACTTC. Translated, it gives CASSFRTGAKNIQYF.

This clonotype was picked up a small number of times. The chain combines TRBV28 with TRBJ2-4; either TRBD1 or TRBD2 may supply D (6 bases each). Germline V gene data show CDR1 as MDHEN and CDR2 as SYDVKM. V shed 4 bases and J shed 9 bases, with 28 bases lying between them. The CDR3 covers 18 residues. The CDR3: CASSSRLGGGRIGRIQYF. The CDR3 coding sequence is TGTGCCAGCAGTTCCCGTCTGGGTGGGGGGCGTATAGGTCGCATTCAGTACTTC.

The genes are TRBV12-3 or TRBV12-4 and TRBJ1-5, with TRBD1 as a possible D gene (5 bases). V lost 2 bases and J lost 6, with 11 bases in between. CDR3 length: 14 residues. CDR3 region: CASSLQGKGQPQHF. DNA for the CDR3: TGTGCCAGCAGTTTACAGGGAAAGGGTCAGCCCCAGCATTTT.

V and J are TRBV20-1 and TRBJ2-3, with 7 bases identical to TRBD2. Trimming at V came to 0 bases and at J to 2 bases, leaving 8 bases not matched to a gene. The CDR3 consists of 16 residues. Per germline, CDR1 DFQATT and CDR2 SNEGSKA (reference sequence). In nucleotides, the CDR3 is TGCAGTGCTAGAGATCCGGCTAGCGGATTCACAGATACGCAGTATTTT. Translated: CSARDPASGFTDTQYF.

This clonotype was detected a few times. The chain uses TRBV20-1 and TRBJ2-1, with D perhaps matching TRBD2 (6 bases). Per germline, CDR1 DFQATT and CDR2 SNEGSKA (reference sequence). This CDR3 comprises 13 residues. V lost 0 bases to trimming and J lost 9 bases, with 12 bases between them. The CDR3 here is CSARDRRGGEQFF. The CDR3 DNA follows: TGCAGTGCTAGAGATAGACGGGGAGGTGAGCAGTTCTTC.

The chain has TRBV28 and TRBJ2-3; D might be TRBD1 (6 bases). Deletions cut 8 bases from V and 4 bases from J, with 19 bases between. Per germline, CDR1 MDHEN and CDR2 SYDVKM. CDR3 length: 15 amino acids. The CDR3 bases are TGTGCCAGCCTCATACTAGGGGGACGGGCAGATACGCAGTATTTT. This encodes CASLILGGRADTQYF.

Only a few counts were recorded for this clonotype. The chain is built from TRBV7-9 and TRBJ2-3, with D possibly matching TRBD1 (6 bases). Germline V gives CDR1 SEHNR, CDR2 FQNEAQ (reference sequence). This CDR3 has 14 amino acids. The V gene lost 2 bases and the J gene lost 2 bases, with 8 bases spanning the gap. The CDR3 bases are TGTGCCAGCAGCTTATGGACAGACACAGATACGCAGTATTTT. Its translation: CASSLWTDTDTQYF.

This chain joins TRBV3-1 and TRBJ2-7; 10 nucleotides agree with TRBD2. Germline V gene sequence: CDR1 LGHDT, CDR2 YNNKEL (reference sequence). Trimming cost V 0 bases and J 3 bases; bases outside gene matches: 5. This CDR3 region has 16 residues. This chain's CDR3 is CASSQDPASGSYEQYF. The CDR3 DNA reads TGTGCCAGCAGCCAAGATCCGGCTAGCGGGAGCTACGAGCAGTACTTC.

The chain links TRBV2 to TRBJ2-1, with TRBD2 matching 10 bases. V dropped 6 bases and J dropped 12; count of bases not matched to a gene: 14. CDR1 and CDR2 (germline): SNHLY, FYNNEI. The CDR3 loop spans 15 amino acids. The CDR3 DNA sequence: TGTGCCAGCAGCGAGGGGACTAGCGACTTAAATCGGCAGTTCTTC. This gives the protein CASSEGTSDLNRQFF.

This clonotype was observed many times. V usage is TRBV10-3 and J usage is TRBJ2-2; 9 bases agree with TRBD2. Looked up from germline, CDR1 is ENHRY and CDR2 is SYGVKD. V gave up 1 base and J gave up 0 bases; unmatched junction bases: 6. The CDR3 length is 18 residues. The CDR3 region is CAISEFSTSGANTGELFF. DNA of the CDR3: TGTGCCATCAGTGAGTTCTCGACTAGCGGAGCGAACACCGGGGAGCTGTTTTTT.

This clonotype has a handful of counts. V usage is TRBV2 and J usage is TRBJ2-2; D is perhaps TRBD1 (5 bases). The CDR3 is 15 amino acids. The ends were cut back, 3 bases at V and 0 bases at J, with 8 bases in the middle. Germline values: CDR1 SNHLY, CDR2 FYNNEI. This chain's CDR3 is CASSDPGTNTGELFF. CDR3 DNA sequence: TGTGCCAGCAGTGACCCAGGGACGAACACCGGGGAGCTGTTTTTT.

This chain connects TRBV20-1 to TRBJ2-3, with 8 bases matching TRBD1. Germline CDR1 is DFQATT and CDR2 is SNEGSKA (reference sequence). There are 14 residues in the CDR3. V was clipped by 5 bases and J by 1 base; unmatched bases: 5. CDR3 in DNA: TGCAGTGCTGCACCGGGACAGGGCACAGATACGCAGTATTTT. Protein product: CSAAPGQGTDTQYF.

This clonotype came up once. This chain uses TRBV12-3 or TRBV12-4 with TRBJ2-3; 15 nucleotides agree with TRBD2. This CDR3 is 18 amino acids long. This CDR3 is CTISFRTSGRGVTDTQYF. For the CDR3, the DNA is TGTACCATCAGTTTCAGGACTAGCGGGAGGGGGGTCACAGATACGCAGTATTTT.

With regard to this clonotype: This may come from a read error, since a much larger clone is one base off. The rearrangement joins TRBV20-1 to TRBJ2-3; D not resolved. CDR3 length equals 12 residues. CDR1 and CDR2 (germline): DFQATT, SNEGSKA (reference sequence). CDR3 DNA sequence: TGCAGAGCTAGAGAGAACACAGATACGCAGTATTTT. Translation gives CRARENTDTQYF.

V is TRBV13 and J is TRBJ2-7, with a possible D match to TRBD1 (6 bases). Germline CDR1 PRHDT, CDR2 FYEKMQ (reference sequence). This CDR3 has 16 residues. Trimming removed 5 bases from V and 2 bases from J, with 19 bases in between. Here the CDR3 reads CASSASWGRGTYEQYF. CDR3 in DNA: TGTGCCAGCAGCGCCTCTTGGGGGCGTGGAACCTACGAGCAGTACTTC.

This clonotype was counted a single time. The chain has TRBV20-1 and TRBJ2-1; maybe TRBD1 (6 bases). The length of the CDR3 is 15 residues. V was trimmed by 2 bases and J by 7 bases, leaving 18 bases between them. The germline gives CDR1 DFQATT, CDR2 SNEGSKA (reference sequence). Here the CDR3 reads CSARIPGTIRNEQFF. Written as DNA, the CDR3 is TGCAGTGCTAGAATCCCCGGGACAATACGTAATGAGCAGTTCTTC.

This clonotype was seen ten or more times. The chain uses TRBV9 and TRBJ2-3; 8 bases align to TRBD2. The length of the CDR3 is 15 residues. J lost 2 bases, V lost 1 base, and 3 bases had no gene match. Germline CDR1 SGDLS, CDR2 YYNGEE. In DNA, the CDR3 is TGTGCCAGCAGCGTAACTAGCGGTTACACAGATACGCAGTATTTT. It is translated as CASSVTSGYTDTQYF.

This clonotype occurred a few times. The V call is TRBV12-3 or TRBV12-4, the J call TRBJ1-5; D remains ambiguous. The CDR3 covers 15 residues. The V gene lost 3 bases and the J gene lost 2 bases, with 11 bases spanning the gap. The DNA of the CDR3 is TGTGCCAGCAGTTTTCCCGGCGGGGGCAATCAGCCCCAGCATTTT. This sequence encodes CASSFPGGGNQPQHF.

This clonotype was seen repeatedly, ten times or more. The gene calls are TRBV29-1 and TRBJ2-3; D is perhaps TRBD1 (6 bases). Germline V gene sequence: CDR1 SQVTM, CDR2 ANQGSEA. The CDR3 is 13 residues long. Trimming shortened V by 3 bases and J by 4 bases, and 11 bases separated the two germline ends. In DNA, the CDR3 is TGCAGCGTTGATGCGGCAGGGGCAGATACGCAGTATTTT. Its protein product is CSVDAAGADTQYF.

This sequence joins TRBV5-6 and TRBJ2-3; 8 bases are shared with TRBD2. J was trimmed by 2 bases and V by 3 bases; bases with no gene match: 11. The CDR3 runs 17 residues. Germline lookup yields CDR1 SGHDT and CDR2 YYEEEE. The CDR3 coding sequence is TGTGCCAGCAGCTCGTTTTCACTAGCGGCCCCCACAGATACGCAGTATTTT. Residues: CASSSFSLAAPTDTQYF.

The CDR3 region is CASSVESENEQFF. CDR3 sequence (DNA): TGTGCCAGCAGCGTAGAGTCGGAGAATGAGCAGTTCTTC. The genes are TRBV9 and TRBJ2-1, with D unresolved. This CDR3 region has 13 residues. V was clipped by 0 bases and J by 7 bases, with 8 bases between them. Germline V gives CDR1 SGDLS, CDR2 YYNGEE.

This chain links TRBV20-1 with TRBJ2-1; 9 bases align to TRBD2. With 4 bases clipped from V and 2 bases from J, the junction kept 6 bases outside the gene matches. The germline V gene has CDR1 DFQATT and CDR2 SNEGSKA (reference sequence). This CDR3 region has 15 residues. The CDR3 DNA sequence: TGCAGTGCTATTAATAGCGGGAGACCCTACAATGAGCAGTTCTTC. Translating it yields CSAINSGRPYNEQFF.